In its sample, the clone carrying this T cell receptor (beta chain) was seen a few times. Its antigen is undetermined. The data were obtained in a study of metastatic and nonmetastatic thyroid tumors. Background on the study: Thyroid patients, malignant and benign, had repertoires compared across blood and tumor or nodule tissue.

Patients underwent thyroid surgery, and none had received any treatment before it. In the study's own analysis: Using the CDR3 differences seen across clinicopathological groups, the authors built a distant-metastasis classifier for papillary thyroid cancer, which was meant to discriminate distant-metastatic patients. TCRdb re-clonotyped the PCR reads via MiXCR. What appears here as the V and J calls and clone size reflects TCRdb's work, not the paper's. Of 40,000 to 55,000 clones in the sample, less than 20% were seen once. The CDR3 has 12 amino acids. Between the trimmed V and J ends, which lost 7 bases and 3 bases, there was a span of 10 bases. Germline-derived CDR1 and CDR2 are MNHNS and SASEGT. Regarding the study as a whole: TCR beta diversity was reportedly significantly higher in malignant thyroid tumors than benign nodules, in blood and tumor.

The TCR comes from a female donor with papillary thyroid cancer or a benign thyroid nodule (not recorded which). Some clones in this sample may be carry-over from other donors' samples. The J gene is TRBJ2-7, the V gene TRBV6-1; no definite D call. The material sequenced was blood. The CDR3 region has the DNA TGTGCCAGCACGTCCAGGTTCTACGAGCAGTACTTC. Translating it yields CASTSRFYEQYF.